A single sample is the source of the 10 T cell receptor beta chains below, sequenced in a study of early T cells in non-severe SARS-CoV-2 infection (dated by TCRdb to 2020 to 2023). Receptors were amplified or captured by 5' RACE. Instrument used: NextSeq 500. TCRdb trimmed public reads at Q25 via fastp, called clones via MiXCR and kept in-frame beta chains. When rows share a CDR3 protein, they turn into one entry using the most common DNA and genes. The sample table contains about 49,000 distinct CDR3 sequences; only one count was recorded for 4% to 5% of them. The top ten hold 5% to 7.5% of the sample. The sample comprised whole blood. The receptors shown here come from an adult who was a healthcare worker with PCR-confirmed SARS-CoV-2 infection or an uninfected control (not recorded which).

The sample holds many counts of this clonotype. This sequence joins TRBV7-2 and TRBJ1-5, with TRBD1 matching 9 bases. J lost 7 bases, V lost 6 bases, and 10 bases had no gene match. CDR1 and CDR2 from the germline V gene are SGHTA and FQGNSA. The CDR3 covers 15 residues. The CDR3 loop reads CASSPRTGESQPQHF. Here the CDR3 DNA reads TGTGCCAGCAGTCCACGGACAGGGGAATCACAGCCCCAGCATTTT.

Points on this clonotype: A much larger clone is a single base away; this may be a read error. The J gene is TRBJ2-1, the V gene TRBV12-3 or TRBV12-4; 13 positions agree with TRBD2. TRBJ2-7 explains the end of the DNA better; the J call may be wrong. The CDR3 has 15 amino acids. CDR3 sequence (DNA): TGTGCCAGCAGCCGGACTAGCGGGGGCTACAATGAGCAGTACTTC. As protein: CASSRTSGGYNEQYF.

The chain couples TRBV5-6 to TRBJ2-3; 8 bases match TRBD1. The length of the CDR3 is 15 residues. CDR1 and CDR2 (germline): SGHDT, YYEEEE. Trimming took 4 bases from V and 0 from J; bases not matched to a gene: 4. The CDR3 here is CASSRDRLSTDTQYF. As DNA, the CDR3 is TGTGCCAGCAGCAGGGACAGGTTAAGCACAGATACGCAGTATTTT.

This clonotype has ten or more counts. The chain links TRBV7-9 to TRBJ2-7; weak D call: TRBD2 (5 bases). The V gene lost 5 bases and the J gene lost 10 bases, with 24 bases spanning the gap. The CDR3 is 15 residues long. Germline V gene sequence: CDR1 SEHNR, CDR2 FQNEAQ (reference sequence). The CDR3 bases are TGTGCCAGCAGCATTCCTCTAGCAGCCATTGATCAACAGTACTTC. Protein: CASSIPLAAIDQQYF.

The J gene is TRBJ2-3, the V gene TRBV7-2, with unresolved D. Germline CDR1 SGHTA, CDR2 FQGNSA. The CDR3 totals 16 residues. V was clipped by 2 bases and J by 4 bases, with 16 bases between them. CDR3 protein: CASSLLEVVAADTQYF. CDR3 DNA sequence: TGTGCCAGCAGCTTACTCGAGGTTGTAGCAGCAGATACGCAGTATTTT.

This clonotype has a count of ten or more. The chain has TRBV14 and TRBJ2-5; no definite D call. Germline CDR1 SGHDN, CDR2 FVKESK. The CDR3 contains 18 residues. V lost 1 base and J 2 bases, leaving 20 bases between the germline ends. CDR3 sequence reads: CASSQGPRWAETQETQYF. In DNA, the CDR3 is TGTGCCAGCAGCCAAGGCCCAAGGTGGGCGGAAACACAAGAGACCCAGTACTTC.

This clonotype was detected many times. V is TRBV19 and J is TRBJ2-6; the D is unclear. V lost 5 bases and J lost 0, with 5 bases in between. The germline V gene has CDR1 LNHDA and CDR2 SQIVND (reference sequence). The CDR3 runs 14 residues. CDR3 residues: CASSPISGANVLTF. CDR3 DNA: TGTGCCAGTAGTCCCATCTCTGGGGCCAACGTCCTGACTTTC.

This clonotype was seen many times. The CDR3, as DNA: TGTGCCAGCAGCTTTGACAGCTATAATTCACCCCTCCACTTT. It yields the protein CASSFDSYNSPLHF. This chain connects TRBV7-3 to TRBJ1-6; D is possibly TRBD1 (5 bases). The CDR3 is made up of 14 amino acids. Germline V lookup: CDR1 SGHTA, CDR2 FQGTGA. The ends were cut back, 3 bases at V and 3 bases at J, with 6 bases in the middle.

CDR3: CSARPGRGTHNEQFF. CDR3 coding DNA: TGCAGTGCTAGGCCTGGGCGGGGGACCCACAATGAGCAGTTCTTC. V is TRBV20-1 and J is TRBJ2-1; TRBD2 aligns across 7 bases. The CDR3 has 15 amino acids. V lost 3 bases, J lost 5 bases, and 10 bases stayed unmatched. Germline values: CDR1 DFQATT, CDR2 SNEGSKA (reference sequence).

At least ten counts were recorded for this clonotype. The DNA of the CDR3 is TGTGCCAGCAGGATTATACCGGGACAGGGGACCTACGAGCAGTACTTC. This translates into CASRIIPGQGTYEQYF. The chain carries TRBV6-1 and TRBJ2-7, with 10 bases matching TRBD1. The CDR3 consists of 16 residues. Trimming cost V 6 bases and J 2 bases; bases outside gene matches: 10. Looked up from germline, CDR1 is MNHNS and CDR2 is SASEGT.